Shown below are 25 T cell receptor beta chains from a single sample sequenced in a study of T cells in women clearing cervical HPV infection. The repertoire was sequenced with immunoSEQ multiplex PCR; TCRdb's copy has only in-frame clones and lacks some. The sample has about 39,000 clones, and its top ten clones hold 4.8%. Sequenced sample: blood buffy coat. The receptors stem from a woman aged 18 to 75 with a cervical HPV16 infection that either progressed to CIN3+ or cleared (not recorded which).

CDR3 DNA (partial): TGTGCCAGCAGTTTGGTACCCGGGACAGGGGGGTTCACAGATACG. Translating gives CASSLVPGTGGFTDT. The entire CDR3 reads CASSLVPGTGGFTDTQYF. The chain is built from TRBV27 and TRBJ2-3; 11 bases match TRBD1. The read comes to an end 3 residues before the CDR3 does, leaving the germline J gene to fill in the end. J lost 2 bases, V lost 3 bases, and 10 bases had no gene match. In germline, CDR1 is MNHEY, CDR2 SMNVEV (reference sequence). The CDR3 spans 18 residues.

Turning to this clone: Read sequence stops 3 residues before the CDR3 end, and the germline J gene provides the missing end. The V and J genes are TRBV11-2 and TRBJ1-1; D remains ambiguous. CDR1 and CDR2 from the germline V gene are SGHAT and FQNNGV. V was clipped by 5 bases and J by 4 bases, with 14 bases between them. The CDR3 consists of 14 residues. CDR3 residues: CASSLSPGLTEAFF. The sequenced CDR3 bases are TGTGCCAGCAGCCTCAGCCCGGGTCTCACTGAA.

On this clone itself: The missing CDR3 end, 3 residues past where the read stops, is filled in from the germline J gene. The V gene is TRBV18, the J gene TRBJ2-2, with 8 bases fitting TRBD1. Germline V gene sequence: CDR1 KGHSH, CDR2 LQKENI. CDR3 length: 15 amino acids. The ends lost 3 bases at V and 4 bases at J; junction bases unmatched: 4. The CDR3 loop is CASSPGQVTTGELFF. The sequenced part of the CDR3 DNA is TGTGCCAGCTCACCGGGACAGGTGACCACCGGGGAG.

The CDR3 is CASRRAGGGNTGELFF. CDR3 DNA (partial): TGTGCCAGCCGTAGGGCGGGCGGGGGTAACACCGGGGAG. This chain links TRBV5-4 with TRBJ2-2, with 7 bases fitting TRBD2. The CDR3 is cut off 3 residues early in the read; its end comes from the germline J gene. This CDR3 has 16 amino acids. The V gene end was trimmed by 7 bases and the J gene end by 2 bases; junction bases not matched to a gene: 11. In germline, CDR1 is SGHNT, CDR2 YYREEE (reference sequence).

Of note for this clone: The read is 3 residues too short to cover the CDR3 end, so that end is filled in from the germline J gene. The chain has TRBV14 and TRBJ2-3; 11 bases match TRBD2. CDR1 and CDR2 from the germline V gene are SGHDN and FVKESK. The V gene end was trimmed by 2 bases and the J gene end by 0 bases; junction bases not matched to a gene: 7. The CDR3 totals 18 residues. CDR3 DNA (partial): TGTGCCAGCAGCCAACCTACCTTAGCGGGGGGGAGCACAGATACG. This translates into CASSQPTLAGGSTDT. In full, the CDR3 reads CASSQPTLAGGSTDTQYF.

As concerns this clone: The read comes to an end 3 residues before the CDR3 does, leaving the germline J gene to fill in the end. This rearrangement joins TRBV10-3 to TRBJ1-2; D gene uncertain. The CDR3 runs to 14 residues. Germline V lookup: CDR1 ENHRY, CDR2 SYGVKD. The germline V and J ends were trimmed by 0 bases and 6 bases, with 11 bases remaining between them. Here the CDR3 reads CAISESTAGDGYTF. CDR3 bases read: TGTGCCATCAGTGAGTCGACCGCCGGGGATGGC.

A word on this clone: The CDR3 extends 3 residues past the end of the read, so its final part is completed from the germline J gene. The chain recombines TRBV7-2 with TRBJ2-1; TRBD1 is a possible D gene (5 bases). CDR3 size: 17 residues. CDR1 SGHTA and CDR2 FQGNSA come from the germline V gene. V was trimmed by 0 bases and J by 2 bases, leaving 14 bases between them. The CDR3 region is CASSLAGRGSPYNEQFF. The part of the CDR3 DNA that was read is TGTGCCAGCAGCTTAGCGGGAAGGGGTTCCCCCTACAATGAG.

On this clone itself: The read halts 3 residues ahead of the CDR3 end, with the missing end drawn from the germline J gene. The chain couples TRBV20-1 to TRBJ1-5; 8 bases align to TRBD1. The CDR3 loop spans 12 amino acids. From germline, CDR1 is DFQATT and CDR2 SNEGSKA (reference sequence). V lost 6 bases and J lost 9; bases outside the gene matches: 7. CDR3: CSAGQGPWPQHF. Partial CDR3 DNA: TGCAGTGCAGGACAGGGACCGTGGCCC.

In the case of this clone: The missing CDR3 end, 3 residues past where the read stops, is filled in from the germline J gene. This chain connects TRBV29-1 to TRBJ1-2; unclear D gene. V lost 3 bases to trimming and J lost 2 bases, with 4 bases between them. Per germline, CDR1 SQVTM and CDR2 ANQGSEA. The CDR3 sequence is 11 residues long. Partial CDR3 DNA: TGCAGCGTTGACAGGAACTATGGC. Amino acids: CSVDRNYG. The whole CDR3 sequence reads CSVDRNYGYTF. The entire variable domain, with the rest obtained from reference TRBV29-1 and TRBJ1-2, is as follows: SAVISQKPSRDICQRGTSLTIQCQVDSQVTMMFWYRQQPGQSLTLIATANQGSEATYESGFVIDKFPISRPNLTFSTLTVSNMSPEDSSIYLCSVDRNYGYTFGSGTRLTVV.

Concerning this clone: Read data end 3 residues before the CDR3 end; the end is taken from the germline J gene. V and J are TRBV10-3 and TRBJ1-1; no reliable D call. Per the germline V gene, CDR1 is ENHRY and CDR2 is SYGVKD. V was trimmed by 6 bases and J by 5 bases, leaving 10 bases between them. The CDR3 contains 12 residues. The CDR3 sequence is CAISNHGTEAFF. The DNA read from the CDR3 is TGTGCCATCAGCAACCACGGTACTGAA.

Concerning this clone itself: The CDR3 end falls 3 residues outside the read, so it is completed with the germline J gene. The same CDR3 can be traced to other DNA sequences in this sample. The chain employs TRBV20-1 and TRBJ2-7; TRBD1 is a possible D gene (6 bases). V was pared by 6 bases and J by 3 bases, with 18 bases between. Looked up from germline, CDR1 is DFQATT and CDR2 is SNEGSKA (reference sequence). The CDR3 is made up of 14 amino acids. The CDR3 reads CSAAGTSGVYEQYF. CDR3 bases read: TGCAGTGCGGCAGGGACGTCAGGGGTCTACGAG.

A remark on this clone: The CDR3 extends 3 residues past the end of the read, so its final part is completed from the germline J gene. The rearrangement joins TRBV10-3 to TRBJ1-4; D ambiguous. The CDR3 spans 13 residues. Looked up from germline, CDR1 is ENHRY and CDR2 is SYGVKD. Trimming left V 3 bases short and J 8 bases short, with 10 bases between. The CDR3 DNA, read in part, is TGTGCCATCAGTGAAAGGGTTCGGGAAAAA. This codes for CAISERVREK. The full CDR3 sequence reads CAISERVREKLFF.

Notes on this clone: The CDR3 extends 3 residues past the end of the read, so its final part is completed from the germline J gene. V is TRBV2 and J is TRBJ1-1; tentative D call: TRBD1 (6 bases). CDR3 length: 15 residues. Per the germline V gene, CDR1 is SNHLY and CDR2 is FYNNEI. The part of the CDR3 DNA that was read is TGTGCCAGCAGTGAAGCGACCCTAAAACAGGGACAA. Amino acids: CASSEATLKQGQ. Given in full, the CDR3 is CASSEATLKQGQAFF.

Comment on this clone: The read gets to within 3 residues of the CDR3 end, and the germline J gene fills in the rest. The gene calls are TRBV3-1 (or the pseudogene TRBV3-2) and TRBJ1-6, with unresolved D. The CDR3 is 14 amino acids. V lost 1 base and J 6 bases, leaving 7 bases between the germline ends. Germline V gene sequence: CDR1 LGHDT, CDR2 YNNKEL (reference sequence). CDR3 bases read: TGTGCCAGCAGCCAAGCACCTATTAATTCACCC. Translated, it gives CASSQAPINSP. The full CDR3 protein is CASSQAPINSPLHF.

Incomplete CDR3 DNA: TGTGCCAGCAGCTTAGCGCTAGGGGGGGGCGCAGATACG. Residues: CASSLALGGGADT. The complete CDR3 sequence is CASSLALGGGADTQYF. This chain links TRBV7-2 with TRBJ2-3; D may be TRBD2 (7 bases). With the read ending 3 residues before the CDR3 end, the germline J gene is used to fill in that end. Germline V lookup: CDR1 SGHTA, CDR2 FQGNSA. The CDR3 spans 16 residues. Deletions cut 0 bases from V and 4 bases from J, with 14 bases between.

Concerning this clone: The read finishes 3 residues shy of the CDR3 end, and the germline J gene is used to complete it. The rearrangement links TRBV5-1 to TRBJ1-1, with D hard to call. Germline loops: CDR1 SGHRS, CDR2 YFSETQ. The CDR3 is 13 amino acids. Trimming stripped 0 bases from V and 1 base from J, with 4 bases between. The sequenced CDR3 bases are TGCGCCAGCAGCTTGGACAGGAACACTGAA. This sequence encodes CASSLDRNTE. The CDR3 in its entirety is CASSLDRNTEAFF.

Worth noting for this clone: The read comes to an end 3 residues before the CDR3 does, leaving the germline J gene to fill in the end. The chain uses TRBV20-1 and TRBJ1-5, with D possibly being TRBD1 (5 bases). Germline V lookup: CDR1 DFQATT, CDR2 SNEGSKA (reference sequence). V was trimmed by 3 bases and J by 5 bases, leaving 8 bases between them. This CDR3 is 12 amino acids long. CDR3 protein: CSASWGDQPQHF. The sequenced CDR3 bases are TGCAGTGCTAGTTGGGGGGATCAGCCC.

About this clone: The read falls 3 residues short of the CDR3 end, and the missing part is taken from the germline J gene. The chain links TRBV20-1 to TRBJ2-7, with D perhaps TRBD2 (6 bases). The CDR3 length is 11 residues. The V end was cut by 5 bases, the J end by 6 bases, with 11 bases between. Germline CDR1 DFQATT, CDR2 SNEGSKA (reference sequence). The CDR3 reads CSAFTSPEQYF. CDR3 DNA, as far as it was read: TGCAGTGCTTTTACTAGCCCCGAG.

Remarks on this clone: The missing CDR3 end, 3 residues past where the read stops, is filled in from the germline J gene. This rearrangement joins TRBV5-1 to TRBJ2-7; TRBD2 matches at 7 bases. The CDR3 sequence is 14 residues long. Trimming cost V 7 bases and J 5 bases; bases outside gene matches: 12. The germline gives CDR1 SGHRS, CDR2 YFSETQ. The part of the CDR3 DNA that was read is TGCGCCAGCGCCCCTTTTGGGGGGGAGCACGAG. Amino acid sequence: CASAPFGGEHE. The whole CDR3 sequence is CASAPFGGEHEQYF.

Note on this clone: Read coverage stops 3 residues before the CDR3 terminus; the germline J gene supplies the remainder. The chain couples TRBV20-1 to TRBJ2-2, with 7 bases aligning to TRBD1. Per germline, CDR1 DFQATT and CDR2 SNEGSKA (reference sequence). The CDR3 totals 15 residues. The V gene end was trimmed by 6 bases and the J gene end by 0 bases; junction bases not matched to a gene: 7. CDR3 loop: CSAPRQGSNTGELFF. CDR3 bases read: TGCAGTGCGCCTCGACAGGGATCGAACACCGGGGAG.

A remark on this clone: The CDR3 is cut off 3 residues early in the read; its end comes from the germline J gene. V and J are TRBV2 and TRBJ2-5, with 14 bases aligning to TRBD2. Germline-derived CDR1 and CDR2 are SNHLY and FYNNEI. This CDR3 is 17 amino acids long. The junction had 8 bases not matched to a gene; V was cut back by 6 bases and J by 2 bases. The part of the CDR3 DNA that was read is TGTGCCAGCAGCCGACTAGCGGGGGGGCCTCGGCAAGAGACC. It encodes CASSRLAGGPRQET. The full CDR3 protein reads CASSRLAGGPRQETQYF.

CDR3 bases read: TGTGCCAGCAGCACGACTAGCGGAGCTTCCTACGAG. This gives the protein CASSTTSGASYE. Given in full, the CDR3 is CASSTTSGASYEQYF. V is TRBV7-9 and J is TRBJ2-7; 9 nucleotides match TRBD2. Read sequence stops 3 residues before the CDR3 end, and the germline J gene provides the missing end. Germline CDR1 and CDR2: SEHNR and FQNEAQ (reference sequence). This CDR3 is 15 amino acids long. With 5 bases clipped from V and 1 base from J, the junction kept 6 bases outside the gene matches.

As to this clone: The read ends 3 residues early relative to the CDR3; the germline J gene fills the gap. This chain uses TRBV7-3 with TRBJ2-3, with D maybe TRBD2 (6 bases). This CDR3 is 13 amino acids long. Germline CDR1 and CDR2: SGHTA and FQGTGA. V lost 3 bases to trimming and J lost 3 bases, with 7 bases between them. The CDR3 loop is CASSFGGTDTQYF. The covered CDR3 bases are TGTGCCAGCAGCTTCGGGGGAACAGATACG.

Remarks on this clone: Coverage ceases 3 residues before the CDR3 finishes, and the germline J gene fills in the end. V usage is TRBV6-2 or TRBV6-3 and J usage is TRBJ1-1; D is possibly TRBD1 (5 bases). The V gene's germline CDR1 is MNHEY and CDR2 SVGEGT. The CDR3 contains 14 residues. The V gene lost 5 bases and the J gene lost 4 bases, with 14 bases spanning the gap. CDR3 loop: CASSQDGGITEAFF. CDR3 DNA, as far as it was read: TGTGCCAGCAGTCAAGACGGGGGTATCACTGAA.

As for this clone: The read gets to within 3 residues of the CDR3 end, and the germline J gene fills in the rest. The chain carries TRBV20-1 and TRBJ2-3, with TRBD1 matching 7 bases. This CDR3 has 15 amino acids. V shed 5 bases, J shed 2 bases, and the junction held 10 bases outside the gene matches. Per the germline V gene, CDR1 is DFQATT and CDR2 is SNEGSKA (reference sequence). The CDR3 protein is CSASLGQTFTDTQYF. The sequenced CDR3 bases are TGCAGTGCTTCCTTGGGACAGACCTTCACAGATACG.